A single sample is the source of the 8 T cell receptor beta chains below, sequenced in a study of pediatric ulcerative colitis. The method was immunoSEQ multiplex PCR; TCRdb's version includes in-frame clones alone and lacks a portion of them. The sample yields roughly 30,000 clones, approximately 78% seen once. Input material: blood. Receptors were obtained from a boy under 18 with severe ulcerative colitis.

In this sample, this clone turned up once. The CDR3 DNA sequence: TGTGCCAGCAGCTTTGAGGGTGACCCCGGGGAGCTGTTTTTT. Translating gives CASSFEGDPGELFF. This chain joins TRBV7-6 and TRBJ2-2; TRBD2 is a possible D gene (5 bases). CDR1 is SGHVS, CDR2 FNYEAQ, per germline. V was cut by 3 bases and J by 6 bases, with 11 bases left in between. The CDR3 consists of 14 residues.

The rearrangement joins TRBV2 to TRBJ2-1, with TRBD2 identical over 10 bases. The germline V gene encodes CDR1 SNHLY and CDR2 FYNNEI. The V gene end was trimmed by 3 bases and the J gene end by 0 bases; junction bases not matched to a gene: 2. The CDR3 totals 16 residues. The CDR3 nucleotides read TGTGCCAGCAGTGACTCTAGCGGGAGCTCCTACAATGAGCAGTTCTTC. As protein: CASSDSSGSSYNEQFF.

Only one count was recorded for this clone. The chain joins TRBV19 to TRBJ1-5; D is possibly TRBD1 (6 bases). Germline CDR1 reads LNHDA; CDR2 reads SQIVND (reference sequence). Between the trimmed V and J ends, which lost 3 bases and 6 bases, there was a span of 15 bases. The CDR3 runs 15 residues. CDR3 DNA sequence: TGTGCCAGTAGTATTTCCCCGGGGGGGCGTCAGCCCCAGCATTTT. It translates to CASSISPGGRQPQHF. Filled out from reference TRBV19 and TRBJ1-5, the complete variable domain reads DGGITQSPKYLFRKEGQNVTLSCEQNLNHDAMYWYRQDPGQGLRLIYYSQIVNDFQKGDIAEGYSVSREKKESFPLTVTSAQKNPTAFYLCASSISPGGRQPQHFGDGTRLSIL.

This clone appeared a few times. CDR3 in amino acids: CASSAGHATEAFF. The CDR3 DNA follows: TGTGCCAGCAGCGCGGGACATGCCACTGAAGCTTTCTTT. The J gene is TRBJ1-1, the V gene TRBV9, with D maybe TRBD1 (6 bases). CDR1 is SGDLS and CDR2 is YYNGEE in the germline V gene. V lost 3 bases to trimming and J lost 4 bases, with 10 bases between them. The CDR3 is made up of 13 amino acids.

This chain joins TRBV7-3 and TRBJ1-3, with D possibly TRBD1 on 6 matching bases. Germline values: CDR1 SGHTA, CDR2 FQGTGA. The V end was cut by 6 bases, the J end by 8 bases, with 23 bases between. The CDR3 is made up of 16 amino acids. CDR3 DNA sequence: TGTGCCAGCAGGACCCACGGGGGCCAGTCTCGCCACACCATATATTTT. Amino acid sequence: CASRTHGGQSRHTIYF.

This clone was seen only once. This CDR3 reads CASRPLRTSGGNTQETQYF. The CDR3 DNA is TGTGCAAGTCGCCCCCTACGGACTAGCGGGGGCAACACCCAAGAGACCCAGTACTTC. The chain couples TRBV12-2 to TRBJ2-5; the table gives TRBD2 as D, unverified against the DNA. TRBV12-2 is flagged as a pseudogene. The CDR3 length is 19 residues.

The gene calls are TRBV5-6 and TRBJ2-1; 7 bases are a match to TRBD1. The CDR3 extends over 14 amino acids. Per germline, CDR1 SGHDT and CDR2 YYEEEE. Trimming cost V 3 bases and J 4 bases; bases outside gene matches: 4. CDR3 protein: CASSWMGQYNEQFF. CDR3 sequence (DNA): TGTGCCAGCAGCTGGATGGGACAGTACAATGAGCAGTTCTTC.

The chain couples TRBV7-2 to TRBJ1-1; 8 bases are shared with TRBD1. J was trimmed by 10 bases and V by 7 bases; bases with no gene match: 8. The CDR3 covers 12 residues. Germline values: CDR1 SGHTA, CDR2 FQGNSA. In nucleotides, the CDR3 is TGTGCCAGCATCGTTGGACAGGGTTTAGCTTTCTTT. It is translated as CASIVGQGLAFF.